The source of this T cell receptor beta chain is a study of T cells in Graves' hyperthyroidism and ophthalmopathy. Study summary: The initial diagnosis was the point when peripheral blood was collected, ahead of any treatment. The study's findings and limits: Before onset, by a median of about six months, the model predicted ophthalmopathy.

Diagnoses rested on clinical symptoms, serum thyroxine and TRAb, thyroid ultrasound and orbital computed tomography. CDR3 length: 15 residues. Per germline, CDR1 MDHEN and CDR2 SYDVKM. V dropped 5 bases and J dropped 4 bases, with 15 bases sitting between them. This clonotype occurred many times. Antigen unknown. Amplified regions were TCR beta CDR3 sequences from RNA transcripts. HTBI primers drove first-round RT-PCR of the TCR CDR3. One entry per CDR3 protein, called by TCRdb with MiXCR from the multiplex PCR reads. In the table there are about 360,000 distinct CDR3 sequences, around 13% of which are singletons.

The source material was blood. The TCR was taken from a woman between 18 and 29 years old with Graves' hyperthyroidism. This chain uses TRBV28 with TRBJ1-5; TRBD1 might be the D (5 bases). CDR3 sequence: CASSLIGHTNQPQHF. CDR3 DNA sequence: TGTGCCAGCAGTCTAATAGGACACACAAATCAGCCCCAGCATTTT.